These T cell receptor beta chains were read from a single sample in a study of blood T cells in healthy people across ages. TCRdb reprocessed the 5' RACE reads via MiXCR and lists one record per CDR3 protein. The sample has some 750,000 distinct CDR3 sequences; 22% are singletons. Material for sequencing was blood. Receptors were obtained from a man aged 70 or older in good health. CDR3s include the opening cysteine and the closing phenylalanine or tryptophan. The D gene is left open where the match is weak. Clone size is given for some rows only: seen once, a few or many times, or a class if the clone is expanded.

d_gene: TRBD2; abundance: many; v_gene: TRBV5-5; j_gene: TRBJ2-1; CDR3nt: TGTGCCAGCAGCTTGTGGGCTAGCGGGGTATCCTACAATGAGCAGTTCTTC; CDR3aa: CASSLWASGVSYNEQFF
d_gene: TRBD1; abundance: NA; v_gene: TRBV12-3/TRBV12-4; j_gene: TRBJ1-5; CDR3nt: TGTGCCAGCAGTTTGAGGTCAGGGGGTCAGCCCCAGCATTTT; CDR3aa: CASSLRSGGQPQHF
d_gene: NA; abundance: few; v_gene: TRBV11-1; j_gene: TRBJ2-4; CDR3nt: TGTGCCAGCAGCTTACCGGCCGGGAGAAACATTCAGTACTTC; CDR3aa: CASSLPAGRNIQYF
d_gene: NA; abundance: NA; v_gene: TRBV12-3/TRBV12-4; j_gene: TRBJ1-2; CDR3nt: TGTGCCAGCAGACAGACAGTTTCCCTCGGCTACACCTTC; CDR3aa: CASRQTVSLGYTF
d_gene: TRBD1; abundance: NA; v_gene: TRBV11-2; j_gene: TRBJ2-3; CDR3nt: TGTGCCAGCAGCCGAGGACAGGGTCCAGATACGCAGTATTTT; CDR3aa: CASSRGQGPDTQYF
d_gene: TRBD2; abundance: NA; v_gene: TRBV2; j_gene: TRBJ2-5; CDR3nt: TGTGCCAGCAGCACCGTGGGACTAGCGAAAGAGACCCAGTACTTC; CDR3aa: CASSTVGLAKETQYF
d_gene: NA; abundance: few; v_gene: TRBV20-1; j_gene: TRBJ2-1; CDR3nt: TGCAGTGCTACGGTGACTAGGGGGTTTTCTTCGGGTGAGCAGTTCTTC; CDR3aa: CSATVTRGFSSGEQFF
d_gene: NA; abundance: NA; v_gene: TRBV29-1; j_gene: TRBJ2-5; CDR3nt: TGCAGCGTTGGCTCGGGGACCCAGTACTTC; CDR3aa: CSVGSGTQYF
d_gene: NA; abundance: NA; v_gene: TRBV6-1; j_gene: TRBJ2-1; CDR3nt: TGTGCCATCCTCGGGGTCGGCTCCTACAATGAGCAGTTCTTC; CDR3aa: CAILGVGSYNEQFF
d_gene: TRBD1; abundance: NA; v_gene: TRBV20-1; j_gene: TRBJ1-1; CDR3nt: TGCAGTGGCTCGACAGGGTGGGGAGGCACTGAAGCTTTCTTT; CDR3aa: CSGSTGWGGTEAFF
d_gene: NA; abundance: NA; v_gene: TRBV5-1; j_gene: TRBJ2-2; CDR3nt: TGCGCCAGCGGCGGGGGCTTTCCCGGGGAGCTGTTTTTT; CDR3aa: CASGGGFPGELFF
d_gene: NA; abundance: NA; v_gene: TRBV9; j_gene: TRBJ1-6; CDR3nt: TGTGCCAGCAGCCTACAGGGTTTCGGTTCACCCCTCCACTTT; CDR3aa: CASSLQGFGSPLHF
d_gene: NA; abundance: NA; v_gene: TRBV2; j_gene: TRBJ1-5; CDR3nt: TGTGCCAGCAGTGAACAGGACCCGAATGGTCAGCCCCAGCATTTT; CDR3aa: CASSEQDPNGQPQHF
d_gene: TRBD2; abundance: NA; v_gene: TRBV20-1; j_gene: TRBJ2-5; CDR3nt: TGCAGTGCTAGAGATCTGGGGACTAGCTCCTTTACCCAGTACTTC; CDR3aa: CSARDLGTSSFTQYF
d_gene: NA; abundance: few; v_gene: TRBV12-3/TRBV12-4; j_gene: TRBJ2-3; CDR3nt: TGTGCCAGCAGTCCCAGCGGGCCGAGGGCAGATACGCAGTATTTT; CDR3aa: CASSPSGPRADTQYF
d_gene: NA; abundance: NA; v_gene: TRBV7-2; j_gene: TRBJ1-4; CDR3nt: TGTGCCAGTCGGAGGGGCTCAACTAATGAAAAACTGTTTTTT; CDR3aa: CASRRGSTNEKLFF
d_gene: TRBD1; abundance: few; v_gene: TRBV12-3/TRBV12-4; j_gene: TRBJ1-1; CDR3nt: TGTGCCAGCAGCAGGGGACAGTCGACTGAAGCTTTCTTT; CDR3aa: CASSRGQSTEAFF
d_gene: NA; abundance: few; v_gene: TRBV9; j_gene: TRBJ1-4; CDR3nt: TGTGCCAGCAGCCCGAGGGGGAGTGATGAAAAACTGTTTTTT; CDR3aa: CASSPRGSDEKLFF
d_gene: TRBD1; abundance: NA; v_gene: TRBV29-1; j_gene: TRBJ1-3; CDR3nt: TGCAGCGTTGGGGGACAGGGCGGAAACACCATATATTTT; CDR3aa: CSVGGQGGNTIYF
d_gene: NA; abundance: few; v_gene: TRBV7-9; j_gene: TRBJ2-5; CDR3nt: TGTGTCAGCAGCTTACTCGACACAGGAAGAGAGACTCAGTACTTC; CDR3aa: CVSSLLDTGRETQYF
d_gene: TRBD1; abundance: NA; v_gene: TRBV29-1; j_gene: TRBJ2-4; CDR3nt: TGCAGCGTGGCGAATCACCGGGACAGGGACAAAAACATTCAGTACTTC; CDR3aa: CSVANHRDRDKNIQYF
d_gene: TRBD1; abundance: NA; v_gene: TRBV5-1; j_gene: TRBJ2-7; CDR3nt: TGCGCCAGCAGCTTCAGGGGGCAAACCTACGAGCAGTACTTC; CDR3aa: CASSFRGQTYEQYF
d_gene: NA; abundance: NA; v_gene: TRBV11-3; j_gene: TRBJ2-1; CDR3nt: TGTGCCAGCAGCCCGACCCCGTTCTTC; CDR3aa: CASSPTPFF
d_gene: TRBD2; abundance: NA; v_gene: TRBV11-2; j_gene: TRBJ2-7; CDR3nt: TGTGCCAGCAGCTTAGGGGCTAGCGGGGGGAAAATTGGCGAGCAGTACTTC; CDR3aa: CASSLGASGGKIGEQYF
d_gene: TRBD1; abundance: NA; v_gene: TRBV10-3; j_gene: TRBJ1-5; CDR3nt: TGTGCCATCAGTGAGTGGGGACAGGGTAGCAATCAGCCCCAGCATTTT; CDR3aa: CAISEWGQGSNQPQHF
d_gene: NA; abundance: NA; v_gene: TRBV7-6; j_gene: TRBJ2-1; CDR3nt: TGTGCCAGCAGCCCACCGATCGGGGCCAACAATGAGCAGTTCTTC; CDR3aa: CASSPPIGANNEQFF
d_gene: TRBD1; abundance: NA; v_gene: TRBV2; j_gene: TRBJ1-1; CDR3nt: TGTGCCAGCAGTGGGACAGGGAGAGTGGGCACTGAAGCTTTCTTT; CDR3aa: CASSGTGRVGTEAFF
d_gene: NA; abundance: once; v_gene: TRBV12-3/TRBV12-4; j_gene: TRBJ2-3; CDR3nt: TGTGCCAGCAGGGTAGCAACAGATACGCAGTATTTT; CDR3aa: CASRVATDTQYF